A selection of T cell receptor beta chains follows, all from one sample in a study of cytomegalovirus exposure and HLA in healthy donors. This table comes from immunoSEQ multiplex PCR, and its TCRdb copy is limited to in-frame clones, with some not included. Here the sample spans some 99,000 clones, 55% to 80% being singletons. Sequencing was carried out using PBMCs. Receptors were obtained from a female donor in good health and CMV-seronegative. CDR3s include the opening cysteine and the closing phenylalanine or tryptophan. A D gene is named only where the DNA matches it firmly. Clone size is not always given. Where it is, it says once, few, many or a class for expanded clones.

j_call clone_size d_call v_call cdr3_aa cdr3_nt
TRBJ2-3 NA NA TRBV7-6 CASSLSFPPQTDTQYF TGTGCCAGCAGCTTATCTTTCCCCCCTCAGACAGATACGCAGTATTTT
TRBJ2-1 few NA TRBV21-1 CASSTYNEQFF TGTGCCAGCAGCACATACAATGAGCAGTTCTTC
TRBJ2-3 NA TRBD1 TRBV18 CASSPSQGGSQDTQYF TGTGCCAGCTCACCTTCACAGGGGGGAAGTCAGGATACGCAGTATTTT
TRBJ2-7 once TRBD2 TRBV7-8 CASSLVLRTSGTEQYF TGTGCCAGCAGCTTAGTTCTACGAACTAGCGGGACCGAGCAGTACTTC
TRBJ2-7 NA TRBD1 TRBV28 CASSWDSSQYEQYF TGTGCCAGCAGTTGGGACAGTTCCCAATACGAGCAGTACTTC
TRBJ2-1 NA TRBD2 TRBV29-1 CSGGLAAYNEQFF TGCAGCGGAGGACTAGCGGCCTACAATGAGCAGTTCTTC
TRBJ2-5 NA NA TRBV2 CASSEGGSRQTKSLKRYF TGTGCCAGCAGTGAAGGAGGAAGTAGACAGACAAAGAGCCTCAAGCGGTACTTC
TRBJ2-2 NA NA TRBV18 CASSPPGRWNTGELFF TGTGCCAGCTCACCACCGGGCCGGTGGAACACCGGGGAGCTGTTTTTT
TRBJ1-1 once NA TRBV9 CASSPEGVMNTEAFF TGTGCCAGCAGCCCAGAGGGGGTAATGAACACTGAAGCTTTCTTT
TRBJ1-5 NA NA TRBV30 CACSGGGNQPQHF TGTGCCTGCTCGGGGGGCGGCAATCAGCCCCAGCATTTT
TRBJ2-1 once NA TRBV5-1 CASKLPSQGPNEQFF TGCGCCAGCAAATTACCCTCTCAGGGCCCCAATGAGCAGTTCTTC
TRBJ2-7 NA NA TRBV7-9 CSSSLGRGILSYEQYF TGTTCCAGCAGCTTAGGGCGGGGTATCCTCTCCTACGAGCAGTACTTC
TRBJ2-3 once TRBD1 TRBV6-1 CASAGTGGHTDTQYF TGTGCCAGCGCCGGGACAGGGGGACACACAGATACGCAGTATTTT
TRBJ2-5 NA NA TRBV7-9 CASIGGTQETQYF TGTGCCAGCATAGGCGGGACCCAAGAGACCCAGTACTTC
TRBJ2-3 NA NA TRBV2 CASSESVSDTQYF TGTGCCAGCAGTGAGTCTGTTTCAGATACGCAGTATTTT
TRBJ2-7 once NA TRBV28 CASSSPRTSRGYEQYF TGTGCCAGCAGTTCCCCTAGGACATCGCGGGGATACGAGCAGTACTTC